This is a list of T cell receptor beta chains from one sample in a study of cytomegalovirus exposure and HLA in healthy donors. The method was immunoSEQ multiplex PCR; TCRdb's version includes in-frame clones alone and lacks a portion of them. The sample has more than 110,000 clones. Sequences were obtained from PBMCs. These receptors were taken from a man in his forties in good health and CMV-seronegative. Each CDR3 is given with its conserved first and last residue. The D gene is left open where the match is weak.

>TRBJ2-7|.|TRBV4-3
CASSQMRDSYEQYF
TGCGCCAGCAGCCAAATGCGAGACTCCTACGAGCAGTACTTC
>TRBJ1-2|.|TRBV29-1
CSVESINYGYTF
TGCAGCGTTGAGTCAATCAACTATGGCTACACCTTC
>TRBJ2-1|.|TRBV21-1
CASSATGNNEQFF
TGTGCCAGCAGCGCGACAGGGAACAATGAGCAGTTCTTC
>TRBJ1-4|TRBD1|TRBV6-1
CAITPLGTGNEKLFF
TGTGCCATCACTCCACTCGGGACAGGGAATGAAAAACTGTTTTTT
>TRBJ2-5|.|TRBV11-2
CASSFGETQYF
TGTGCCAGCAGCTTCGGGGAGACCCAGTACTTC
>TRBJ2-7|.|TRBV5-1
CASSETEYYEQYF
TGCGCCAGCAGCGAGACAGAATATTACGAGCAGTACTTC
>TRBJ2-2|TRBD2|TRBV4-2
CASSQEVLAGRTGELFF
TGTGCCAGCAGCCAAGAGGTACTAGCGGGGCGTACCGGGGAGCTGTTTTTT
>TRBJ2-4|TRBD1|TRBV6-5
CASSSQGAGSKNIQYF
TGTGCCAGCAGTTCTCAGGGGGCAGGGTCAAAAAACATTCAGTACTTC
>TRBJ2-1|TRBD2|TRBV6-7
CASSYRSGGPRNEQFF
TGTGCCAGCAGTTACCGAAGCGGGGGCCCCAGGAATGAGCAGTTCTTC
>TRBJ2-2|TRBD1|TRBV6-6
CASKRGDRDTGELFF
TGTGCCAGCAAACGTGGGGACAGGGACACCGGGGAGCTGTTTTTT
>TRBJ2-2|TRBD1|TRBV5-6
CASSLRQGRTGELFF
TGTGCCAGCAGCTTAAGACAGGGAAGGACCGGGGAGCTGTTTTTT
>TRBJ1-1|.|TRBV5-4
CASSGNREREAFF
TGTGCCAGCAGCGGAAACAGGGAGAGGGAAGCTTTCTTT
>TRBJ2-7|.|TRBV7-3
CASSLTVGFEQYF
TGTGCCAGCAGCCTCACCGTCGGGTTCGAGCAGTACTTC
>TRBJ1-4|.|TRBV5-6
CASSLGGEKLFF
TGTGCCAGCAGCTTAGGGGGTGAAAAACTGTTTTTT
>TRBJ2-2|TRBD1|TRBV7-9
CASSFIGTATSGELFF
TGTGCCAGCAGCTTTATCGGGACAGCCACGAGTGGGGAGCTGTTTTTT
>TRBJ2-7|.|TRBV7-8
CASSLVGETLYEQYF
TGTGCCAGCAGCTTAGTCGGGGAAACCCTCTACGAGCAGTACTTC
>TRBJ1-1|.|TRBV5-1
CASSLAGEAFF
TGCGCCAGCAGCTTGGCGGGGGAAGCTTTCTTT
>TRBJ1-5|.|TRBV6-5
CASSYSGIGSNQPQHF
TGTGCCAGCAGTTACTCCGGGATCGGTAGCAATCAGCCCCAGCATTTT
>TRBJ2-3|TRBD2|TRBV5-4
CASSLTSGGTTDTQYF
TGTGCCAGCAGCCTGACTAGCGGGGGAACCACAGATACGCAGTATTTT
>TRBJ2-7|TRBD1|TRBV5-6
CASSRDRSSEQYF
TGTGCCAGCAGCCGGGACAGGTCTAGTGAGCAGTACTTC
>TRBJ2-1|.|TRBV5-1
CASSLGTASYNEQFF
TGCGCCAGCAGCTTGGGGACAGCCTCCTACAATGAGCAGTTCTTC
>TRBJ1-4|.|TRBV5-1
CASSMGGWDEKLFF
TGCGCCAGCAGCATGGGGGGCTGGGATGAAAAACTGTTTTTT
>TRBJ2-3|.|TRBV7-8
CASSLVGAADTQYF
TGTGCCAGCAGCTTAGTGGGGGCCGCAGATACGCAGTATTTT
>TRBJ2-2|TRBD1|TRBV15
CATSSYFRTGSTGELFF
TGTGCCACCAGCAGCTACTTTAGGACAGGGAGCACTGGGGAGCTGTTTTTT
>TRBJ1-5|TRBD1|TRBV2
CASAGTEDQPQHF
TGTGCCAGCGCTGGGACAGAAGATCAGCCCCAGCATTTT
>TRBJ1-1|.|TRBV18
CASSPPTGNTEAFF
TGTGCCAGCTCACCACCAACAGGGAACACTGAAGCTTTCTTT
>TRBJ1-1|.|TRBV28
CASSRRGGTEAFF
TGTGCCAGCAGTCGAAGGGGGGGGACTGAAGCTTTCTTT
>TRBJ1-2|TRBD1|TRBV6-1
CASRPGQDYGYTF
TGTGCCAGCAGGCCGGGACAGGATTATGGCTACACCTTC
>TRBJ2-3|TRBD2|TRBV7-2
CASSPGLAGGHTQYF
TGTGCCAGCAGCCCCGGGCTAGCGGGGGGTCATACGCAGTATTTT
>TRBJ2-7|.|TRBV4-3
CASSQSFSVYEQYF
TGCGCCAGCAGCCAATCCTTCTCTGTCTACGAGCAGTACTTC
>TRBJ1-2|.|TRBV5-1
CASRTGQTTGYTF
TGCGCCAGCAGAACCGGACAGACCACGGGCTACACCTTC
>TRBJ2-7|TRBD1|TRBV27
CASSFGTGIYEQYF
TGTGCCAGCAGTTTCGGGACAGGCATCTACGAGCAGTACTTC
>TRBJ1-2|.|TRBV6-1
CASSPYKGNYGYTF
TGTGCCAGCAGTCCCTATAAGGGGAACTATGGCTACACCTTC
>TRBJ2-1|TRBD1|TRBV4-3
CASSQPGQGNEQFF
TGCGCCAGCAGCCAGCCCGGACAGGGCAATGAGCAGTTCTTC
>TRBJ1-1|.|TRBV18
CASSKGTTTEAFF
TGTGCCAGCTCAAAAGGGACAACCACTGAAGCTTTCTTT
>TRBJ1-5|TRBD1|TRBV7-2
CASGGTVFQPQHF
TGTGCCAGCGGGGGGACAGTCTTTCAGCCCCAGCATTTT
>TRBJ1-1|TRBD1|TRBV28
CASSHSVTGGEAFF
TGTGCCAGCAGTCACTCAGTTACAGGGGGGGAAGCTTTCTTT
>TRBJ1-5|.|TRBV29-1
CSVAPTGGNQPQHF
TGCAGCGTTGCGCCCACGGGGGGCAATCAGCCCCAGCATTTT
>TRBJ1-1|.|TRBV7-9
CASSLAGRAHNTEAFF
TGTGCCAGCAGCTTGGCAGGGAGGGCACATAACACTGAAGCTTTCTTT